This entry lists 18 T cell receptor beta chains sequenced from one sample in a study of blood T cell repertoires in COVID-19. Assay: immunoSEQ multiplex PCR; the TCRdb copy retains only in-frame clones and omits some. The sample has around 250,000 clones, under 90% seen once. Source material: peripheral blood. Receptor source: a human donor in a cohort sampled during active COVID-19.

This chain joins TRBV19 and TRBJ2-2, with D maybe TRBD2 (7 bases). Germline V gene sequence: CDR1 LNHDA, CDR2 SQIVND (reference sequence). The CDR3 has 16 amino acids. The ends were cut back, 10 bases at V and 4 bases at J, with 22 bases in the middle. DNA of the CDR3: TGTGCCACCCACCAAAGGGGGGGCCAGGGCACCGGGGAGCTGTTTTTT. Translated, it gives CATHQRGGQGTGELFF. Looking up the rest from reference TRBV19 and TRBJ2-2 gives the full variable domain: DGGITQSPKYLFRKEGQNVTLSCEQNLNHDAMYWYRQDPGQGLRLIYYSQIVNDFQKGDIAEGYSVSREKKESFPLTVTSAQKNPTAFYLCATHQRGGQGTGELFFGEGSRLTVL.

This clone appeared once. CDR3 DNA sequence: TGTGCCAGCAGCAAGCGGCCGTTAGCGGGACTATACAATGAGCAGTTCTTC. It yields the protein CASSKRPLAGLYNEQFF. This sequence joins TRBV7-3 and TRBJ2-1; 8 nucleotides agree with TRBD2. The CDR3 runs 17 residues. V gave up 5 bases and J gave up 4 bases; unmatched junction bases: 13. Germline lookup yields CDR1 SGHTA and CDR2 FQGTGA.

This clone was seen a handful of times. The chain combines TRBV5-4 with TRBJ2-1; TRBD2 might be the D (6 bases). This CDR3 has 15 residues. CDR1 is SGHNT and CDR2 is YYREEE in the germline V gene (reference sequence). Trimming shortened V by 5 bases and J by 3 bases, and 15 bases separated the two germline ends. The CDR3 spells CASRRGGRDYNEQFF. CDR3 in DNA: TGTGCCAGCAGACGTGGAGGGCGGGACTACAATGAGCAGTTCTTC.

This clone was detected only a few times. The chain combines TRBV12-1 with TRBJ2-7; TRBD2 is taken as the D call from the table, unchecked against the DNA. TRBV12-1 is labeled a pseudogene. The CDR3 runs 14 residues. The CDR3 sequence: CAISSDSSSYEQYF. CDR3 in DNA: TGTGCCATCTCTAGCGATTCAAGCTCCTACGAGCAGTACTTC.

V gene TRBV18 combines with J gene TRBJ2-2; TRBD1 matches at 10 bases. With 4 bases clipped from V and 6 bases from J, the junction kept 5 bases outside the gene matches. CDR3 size: 15 residues. CDR1 is KGHSH and CDR2 is LQKENI in the germline V gene. The CDR3 DNA sequence: TGTGCCAGCTCACGGGACAGGGGAAAGGCCGGGGAGCTGTTTTTT. Translating it yields CASSRDRGKAGELFF. The full variable domain, in which reference TRBV18 and TRBJ2-2 provide the parts outside the CDR3, is NAGVMQNPRHLVRRRGQEARLRCSPMKGHSHVYWYRQLPEEGLKFMVYLQKENIIDESGMPKERFSAEFPKEGPSILRIQQVVRGDSAAYFCASSRDRGKAGELFFGEGSRLTVL.

V gene TRBV29-1 combines with J gene TRBJ1-5; a possible D gene is TRBD1 (6 bases). Per the germline V gene, CDR1 is SQVTM and CDR2 is ANQGSEA. The CDR3 runs to 13 residues. Trimming shortened V by 6 bases and J by 7 bases, and 16 bases separated the two germline ends. This chain's CDR3 is CSVGEGDRQPQHF. The CDR3 region has the DNA TGCAGCGTCGGGGAGGGGGACCGGCAGCCCCAGCATTTT.

The chain combines TRBV7-2 with TRBJ1-2; a weak D match, TRBD1 (5 bases). Trimming pared 5 bases from V and 8 bases from J, leaving 21 bases between. This CDR3 has 15 amino acids. Germline assignment: CDR1 SGHTA and CDR2 FQGNSA. For the CDR3, the DNA is TGTGCCAGCAGCGCGGGAGCTCGGCAGGGTAGCGGCTACACCTTC. It encodes CASSAGARQGSGYTF.

This rearrangement joins TRBV28 to TRBJ2-7; TRBD2 is a possible D gene (6 bases). The CDR3 has 13 amino acids. V was shortened by 4 bases and J by 1 base, with 8 bases between the two germline ends. Germline V lookup: CDR1 MDHEN, CDR2 SYDVKM. This chain's CDR3 is CASSWGTSYEQYF. CDR3 nucleotides: TGTGCCAGCAGTTGGGGGACTTCCTACGAGCAGTACTTC.

The rearrangement joins TRBV28 to TRBJ1-5, with D possibly matching TRBD1 (5 bases). Per the germline V gene, CDR1 is MDHEN and CDR2 is SYDVKM. The CDR3 loop spans 15 amino acids. The ends were cut back, 7 bases at V and 7 bases at J, with 20 bases in the middle. CDR3 bases: TGTGCCAGCATATGGGGTGGGGGGTCGACCCAGCCCCAGCATTTT. Translating gives CASIWGGGSTQPQHF.

This clone has just a few counts. The chain employs TRBV4-3 and TRBJ2-3; 10 bases match TRBD1. Per germline, CDR1 LGHNA and CDR2 YSLEER. This CDR3 is built from 18 residues. V lost 0 bases, J lost 5 bases, and 11 bases stayed unmatched. The CDR3 DNA sequence: TGCGCCAGCAGCCAAGACCGCCCCGACAGGGGGCGCGGAGATACGCAGTATTTT. Encoded protein: CASSQDRPDRGRGDTQYF.

This sequence joins TRBV3-1 (or the pseudogene TRBV3-2) and TRBJ2-3, with 8 bases aligning to TRBD2. The CDR3 loop spans 17 amino acids. After removal of 1 base from V and 0 bases from J, the junction contained 6 bases not matched to a gene. In germline, CDR1 is LGHDT, CDR2 YNNKEL (reference sequence). In DNA form, the CDR3 reads TGTGCCAGCAGCCAAGTGTTTGCGGGGGGTAGCACAGATACGCAGTATTTT. Residues: CASSQVFAGGSTDTQYF.

J is TRBJ2-2 and V is TRBV5-4; D is perhaps TRBD1 (6 bases). V was shortened by 5 bases and J by 6 bases, with 20 bases between the two germline ends. Per germline, CDR1 SGHNT and CDR2 YYREEE (reference sequence). The CDR3 has 16 amino acids. The CDR3 bases are TGTGCCAGCAGTCCTCGTTCCACAGGGAATTCCGGGGAGCTGTTTTTT. Amino acids: CASSPRSTGNSGELFF.

The rearrangement joins TRBV20-1 to TRBJ1-1, with a tentative D call TRBD1 (5 bases). Looked up from germline, CDR1 is DFQATT and CDR2 is SNEGSKA (reference sequence). The V end was cut by 3 bases, the J end by 1 base, with 15 bases between. This CDR3 has 15 amino acids. CDR3 sequence reads: CSASDQGIRNTEAFF. In DNA, the CDR3 is TGCAGTGCTAGTGATCAGGGAATCAGGAACACTGAAGCTTTCTTT.

With respect to this clone: Distinct nucleotide sequences in the sample also encode this CDR3. The J gene is TRBJ2-3, the V gene TRBV28, with D possibly being TRBD2 (5 bases). Germline loops: CDR1 MDHEN, CDR2 SYDVKM. Deletions cut 4 bases from V and 1 base from J, with 6 bases between. This CDR3 has 13 amino acids. This CDR3 reads CASSWGGTDTQYF. CDR3 DNA: TGTGCCAGCAGTTGGGGAGGCACAGATACGCAGTATTTT.

The chain recombines TRBV29-1 with TRBJ2-5; D remains unclear. Germline V CDR1 and CDR2: SQVTM, ANQGSEA. V shed 7 bases and J shed 4 bases, with 10 bases lying between them. CDR3 size: 11 residues. The DNA of the CDR3 is TGCAGCGCAAGCCCGTTAGAGACCCAGTACTTC. Its translation: CSASPLETQYF.

V and J are TRBV12-3 or TRBV12-4 and TRBJ2-2, with D perhaps TRBD2 (5 bases). V dropped 5 bases and J dropped 5 bases, with 9 bases sitting between them. The CDR3 runs 13 residues. The CDR3 coding sequence is TGTGCCAGCAGTGTTTCGGGGACCGGGGAGCTGTTTTTT. Its translation is CASSVSGTGELFF.

This clone was seen only a few times. The CDR3 here is CASSQGQFYEQYF. The CDR3 DNA follows: TGCGCCAGCAGCCAAGGACAGTTCTACGAGCAGTACTTC. This chain connects TRBV4-3 to TRBJ2-7, with D perhaps matching TRBD1 (5 bases). CDR1 and CDR2 from the germline V gene are LGHNA and YSLEER. The CDR3 is made up of 13 amino acids. Deletions cut 1 base from V and 3 bases from J, with 7 bases between.

V gene TRBV4-2 combines with J gene TRBJ1-1; D is perhaps TRBD1 (6 bases). Germline V gives CDR1 LGHNA, CDR2 YNFKEQ. V lost 2 bases and J lost 1, with 8 bases in between. The CDR3 runs to 14 residues. The CDR3 coding sequence is TGTGCCAGCAGCCAACAGGGGAAGAACACTGAAGCTTTCTTT. This gives the protein CASSQQGKNTEAFF.